This TCR beta chain was identified during a study of blood T cell repertoires in COVID-19. As for the study in general: Sources were T cells, B-cell-depleted T cells, or PBMCs; the material itself was cDNA or gDNA.

Each participant's cohort was designated according to participant-reported clinical history. In the 2 weeks before study entry, exposed participants met a COVID-19 case, which was PCR-confirmed or clinician-diagnosed. Methods used by the authors: Quantification of nucleated cells was approximated via reference gene primer amplification. Clones were sequenced by immunoSEQ multiplex PCR, and TCRdb holds only the in-frame ones, with some missing. D and trimming were read from the DNA, whereas the V and J calls and clone size are those reported in that table. The data show a few hundred thousand clones, roughly nine tenths seen once. The receptor's source is a woman aged 40 to 50 who had been exposed to COVID-19. The sample consisted of PBMCs or T cells enriched from blood (not recorded which).

The chain's CDR3 is CASGLSGGPEEQFF. The CDR3 coding sequence is TGTGCTAGTGGTCTTAGCGGGGGGCCGGAGGAGCAGTTCTTC. V is TRBV12-5 and J is TRBJ2-1, with 10 bases identical to TRBD2. V shed 5 bases and J 10 bases; nucleotides not matched to a gene: 8. Germline V CDR1 and CDR2: LGHNT, FRNRAP. The CDR3 is 14 residues long.